Listed below are T cell receptor beta chains from one sample, sequenced in a study of blood T cell repertoires in COVID-19. The assay was immunoSEQ multiplex PCR, and TCRdb's table has in-frame clones only and misses some. The table lists 250,000 to 350,000 clones, around 85% of them singletons. Sequenced input: peripheral blood. These TCRs come from a young woman who had recovered from COVID-19. CDR3s include the opening cysteine and the closing phenylalanine or tryptophan. Each record gives: clone size, V gene, CDR3 length, CDR3 protein. Expanded clones get a size class; other rows say once, few or many, or leave the size out.

NA	TRBV6-5	13	CASSRTPTDTQYF
few	TRBV7-9	11	CASGRVGEQYF
NA	TRBV5-1	12	CASSPEADTQYF
NA	TRBV28	14	CASSPDPTGRDYTF
NA	TRBV19	15	CASSAGQGLAYEQYF
NA	TRBV10-1	13	CASSRNPNDGYTF
NA	TRBV5-4	15	CASSWQQTSTDTQYF
once	TRBV7-3	21	CASSPRTTGTGGLGNFDEQFF
few	TRBV29-1	14	CSVTPGTHSYEQYF
NA	TRBV19	13	CASTPDSRGGYTF
NA	TRBV19	15	CASSIASGRTDTQYF
NA	TRBV4-1	15	CASSQEDSLNTEAFF
once	TRBV11-2	15	CASSLQGGGQETQYF
NA	TRBV5-1	16	CASSPGPGTGERGYTF
few	TRBV6-5	12	CAMRDSSYGYTF
NA	TRBV7-2	16	CASSLRGTSNRNEQFF
NA	TRBV19	13	CASSIVTGYEQYF
NA	TRBV12-5	12	CASGSGYNEQFF
once	TRBV7-2	15	CASSYRTSGSYEQYF
NA	TRBV9	14	CASSVTGNQETQYF
NA	TRBV7-9	14	CASSKRKTQETQYF
NA	TRBV27	15	CASSLDRARGTEAFF
NA	TRBV5-1	14	CASSLDQVSYEQYF
NA	TRBV18	14	CASSPGLGQATQYF
NA	TRBV7-2	14	CASSYGTGSTEAFF
NA	TRBV3-1/TRBV3-2	14	CASTRGRAVGELFF
NA	TRBV19	13	CASKSDRTHGYTF
NA	TRBV3-1/TRBV3-2	15	CASSQPGLEEETQYF
NA	TRBV12-3/TRBV12-4	12	CASSFEFYEQYF
NA	TRBV12-5	15	CASGLAFGENTEAFF
once	TRBV6-1	16	CASSVQVRMNNYGYTF
NA	TRBV27	18	CASSPLSSQGPKFDEQYF
NA	TRBV27	13	CASRKTANYGYTF
few	TRBV6-2/TRBV6-3	15	CASSHGNTAGGGYTF
NA	TRBV4-1	15	CASSQDRGRGEKLFF
NA	TRBV7-9	12	CASSLGASGTDF
NA	TRBV28	14	CASIGLATYNEQFF
NA	TRBV6-5	13	CASSLAVAYEQYF
NA	TRBV19	14	CASSIAGTESPLHF
NA	TRBV14	14	CASSHHRGESPLHF
NA	TRBV4-3	16	CASSQVLAGVDNEQFF
NA	TRBV10-2	14	CATYGRRVAYEQYF
once	TRBV9	15	CASSVDGTPLYEQYF
NA	TRBV15	15	CATSREGRQGGTQYF
NA	TRBV27	14	CASHGTGEFSGAFF
few	TRBV28	14	CASSARQGGETQYF
once	TRBV7-9	14	CASSSGQASYEQYF
NA	TRBV5-6	15	CASSRGLAGQETQYF
NA	TRBV21-1	15	CASTGTGSSGNTIYF
NA	TRBV27	14	CASSLYVVGYEQFF
NA	TRBV15	13	CATSFREKDTQYF
NA	TRBV6-4	14	CASTPNPGNSPLHF
NA	TRBV4-1	18	CASRGLAGGNKGTDTQYF
NA	TRBV7-8	15	CASSAGLAHEGEQFF
NA	TRBV5-6	15	CASSFGRGRLDGYTF
NA	TRBV7-8	15	CASSPQTGKGSPLHF
once	TRBV3-1/TRBV3-2	16	CASSQRGQGNTGELFF